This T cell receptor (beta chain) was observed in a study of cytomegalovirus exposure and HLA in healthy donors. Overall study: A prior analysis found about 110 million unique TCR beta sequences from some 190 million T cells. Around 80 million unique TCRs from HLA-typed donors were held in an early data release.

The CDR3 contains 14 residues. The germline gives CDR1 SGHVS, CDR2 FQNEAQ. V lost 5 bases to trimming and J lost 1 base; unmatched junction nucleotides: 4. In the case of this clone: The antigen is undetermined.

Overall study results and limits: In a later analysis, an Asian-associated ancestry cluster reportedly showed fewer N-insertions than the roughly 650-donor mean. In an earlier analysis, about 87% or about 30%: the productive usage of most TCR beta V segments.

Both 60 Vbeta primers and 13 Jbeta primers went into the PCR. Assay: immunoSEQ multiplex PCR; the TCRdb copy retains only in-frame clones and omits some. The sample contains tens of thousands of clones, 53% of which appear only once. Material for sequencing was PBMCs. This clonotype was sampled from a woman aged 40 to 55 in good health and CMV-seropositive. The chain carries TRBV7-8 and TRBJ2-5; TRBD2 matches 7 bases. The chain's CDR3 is CASSDGTTQETQYF. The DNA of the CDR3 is TGTGCCAGCAGCGACGGGACTACCCAAGAGACCCAGTACTTC.